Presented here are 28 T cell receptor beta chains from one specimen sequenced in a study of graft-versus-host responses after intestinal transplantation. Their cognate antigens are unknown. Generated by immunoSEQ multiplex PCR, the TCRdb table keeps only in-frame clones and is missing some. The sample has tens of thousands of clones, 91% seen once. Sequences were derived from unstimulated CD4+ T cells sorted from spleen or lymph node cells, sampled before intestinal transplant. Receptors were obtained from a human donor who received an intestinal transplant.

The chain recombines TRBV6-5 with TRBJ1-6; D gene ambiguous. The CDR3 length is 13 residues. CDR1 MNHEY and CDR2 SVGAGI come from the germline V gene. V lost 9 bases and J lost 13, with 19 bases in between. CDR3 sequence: CASHPSRVAPLHF. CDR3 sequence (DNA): TGTGCCAGTCACCCGTCCCGTGTGGCCCCCCTCCACTTT.

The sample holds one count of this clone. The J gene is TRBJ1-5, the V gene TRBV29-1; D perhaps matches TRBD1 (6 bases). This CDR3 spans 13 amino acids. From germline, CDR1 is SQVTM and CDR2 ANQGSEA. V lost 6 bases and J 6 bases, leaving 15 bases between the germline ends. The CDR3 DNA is TGCAGCGTCCTACAGGGTTGGGCTCAGCCCCAGCATTTT. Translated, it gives CSVLQGWAQPQHF.

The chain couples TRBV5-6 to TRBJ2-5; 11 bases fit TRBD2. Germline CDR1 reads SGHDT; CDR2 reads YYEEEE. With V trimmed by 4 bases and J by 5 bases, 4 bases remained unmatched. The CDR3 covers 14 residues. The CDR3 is CASSRGLAVETQYF. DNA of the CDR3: TGTGCCAGCAGCCGGGGACTAGCGGTCGAGACCCAGTACTTC.

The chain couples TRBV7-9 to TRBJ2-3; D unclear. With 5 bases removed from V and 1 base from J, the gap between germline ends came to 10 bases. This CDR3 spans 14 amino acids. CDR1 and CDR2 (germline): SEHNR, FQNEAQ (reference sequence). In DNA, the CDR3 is TGTGCCAGCAGCCCCCGGTCGGGCACAGATACGCAGTATTTT. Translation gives CASSPRSGTDTQYF.

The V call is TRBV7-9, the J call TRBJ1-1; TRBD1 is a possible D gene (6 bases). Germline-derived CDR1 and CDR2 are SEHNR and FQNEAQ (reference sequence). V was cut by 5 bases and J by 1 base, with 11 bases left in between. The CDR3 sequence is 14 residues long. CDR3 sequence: CASSPRGQNTEAFF. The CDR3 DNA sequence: TGTGCCAGCAGCCCCAGGGGACAGAACACTGAAGCTTTCTTT.

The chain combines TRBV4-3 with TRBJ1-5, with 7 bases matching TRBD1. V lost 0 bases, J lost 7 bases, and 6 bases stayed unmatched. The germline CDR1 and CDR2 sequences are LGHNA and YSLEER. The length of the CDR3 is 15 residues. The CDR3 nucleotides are TGCGCCAGCAGCCAAGAAGCCAGGGGGAAGCAGCCCCAGCATTTT. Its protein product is CASSQEARGKQPQHF.

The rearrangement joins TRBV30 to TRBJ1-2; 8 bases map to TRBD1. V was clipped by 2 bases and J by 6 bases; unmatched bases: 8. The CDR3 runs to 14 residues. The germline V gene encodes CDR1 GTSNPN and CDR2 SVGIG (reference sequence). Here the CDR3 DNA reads TGTGCCTGGAGTTTACCACAGGGGGTTAATGGCTACACCTTC. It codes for CAWSLPQGVNGYTF.

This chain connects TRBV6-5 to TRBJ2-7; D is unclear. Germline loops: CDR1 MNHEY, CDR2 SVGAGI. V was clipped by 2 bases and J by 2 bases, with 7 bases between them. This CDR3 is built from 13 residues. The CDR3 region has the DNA TGTGCCAGCAGTTACAACAGCCCCTACGAGCAGTACTTC. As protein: CASSYNSPYEQYF.

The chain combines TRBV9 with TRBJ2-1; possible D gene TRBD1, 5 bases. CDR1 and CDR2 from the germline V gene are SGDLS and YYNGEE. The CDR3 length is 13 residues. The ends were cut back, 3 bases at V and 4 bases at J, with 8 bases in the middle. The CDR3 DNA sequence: TGTGCCAGCAGCGCCGACAGTTACAATGAGCAGTTCTTC. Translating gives CASSADSYNEQFF.

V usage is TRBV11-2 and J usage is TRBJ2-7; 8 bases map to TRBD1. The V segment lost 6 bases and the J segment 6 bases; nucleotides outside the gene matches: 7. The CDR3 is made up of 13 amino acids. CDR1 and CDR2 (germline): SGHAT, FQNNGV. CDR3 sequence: CASSPNRGAEQYF. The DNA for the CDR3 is TGTGCCAGCAGTCCAAACAGGGGGGCCGAGCAGTACTTC.

Written as DNA, the CDR3 is TGTGCCTGGAGACGTGGAGGGGAGGGTGAAGCTTTCTTT. Its protein is CAWRRGGEGEAFF. The J gene is TRBJ1-1, the V gene TRBV30; weak D call: TRBD1 (5 bases). Germline V gene sequence: CDR1 GTSNPN, CDR2 SVGIG (reference sequence). Trimming shortened V by 3 bases and J by 7 bases, and 15 bases separated the two germline ends. The CDR3 is 13 residues long.

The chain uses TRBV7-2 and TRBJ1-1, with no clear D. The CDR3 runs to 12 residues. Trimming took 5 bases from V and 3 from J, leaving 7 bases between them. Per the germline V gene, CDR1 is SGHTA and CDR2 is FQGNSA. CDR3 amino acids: CASSPQYTEAFF. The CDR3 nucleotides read TGTGCCAGCAGCCCCCAGTACACTGAAGCTTTCTTT. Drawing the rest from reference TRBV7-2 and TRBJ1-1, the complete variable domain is GAGVSQSPSNKVTEKGKDVELRCDPISGHTALYWYRQSLGQGLEFLIYFQGNSAPDKSGLPSDRFSAERTGGSVSTLTIQRTQQEDSAVYLCASSPQYTEAFFGQGTRLTVV.

CDR3 protein: CASSIPPGINQPQHF. The CDR3 region has the DNA TGTGCCAGTAGTATACCTCCAGGGATAAATCAGCCCCAGCATTTT. The gene calls are TRBV19 and TRBJ1-5; a weak D match, TRBD1 (5 bases). The CDR3 is made up of 15 amino acids. Trimming cost V 2 bases and J 4 bases, with 12 bases left between them. Germline V gene data show CDR1 as LNHDA and CDR2 as SQIVND (reference sequence).

CDR3 nucleotide sequence: TGTGCCAGCAGCAGGACTAGCGGGGGCCTCATCTACGAGCAGTACTTC. Encoded protein: CASSRTSGGLIYEQYF. V is TRBV6-6 and J is TRBJ2-7; 13 bases agree with TRBD2. The CDR3 totals 16 residues. J was trimmed by 3 bases and V by 6 bases; bases with no gene match: 8. CDR1 is MNHNY and CDR2 is SVGAGI in the germline V gene (reference sequence).

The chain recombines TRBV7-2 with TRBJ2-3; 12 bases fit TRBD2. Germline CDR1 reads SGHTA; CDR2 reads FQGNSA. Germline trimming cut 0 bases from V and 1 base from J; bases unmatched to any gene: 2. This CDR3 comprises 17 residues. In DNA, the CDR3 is TGTGCCAGCAGCTTAGCCCGGACTAGCGGGGGCACAGATACGCAGTATTTT. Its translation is CASSLARTSGGTDTQYF.

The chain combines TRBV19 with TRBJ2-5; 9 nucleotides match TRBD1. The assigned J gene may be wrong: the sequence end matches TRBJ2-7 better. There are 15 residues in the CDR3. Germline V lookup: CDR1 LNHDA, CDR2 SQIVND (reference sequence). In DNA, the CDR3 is TGTGCCAGTAGTATCGCCGGGACAGGGAGATACGAGCAGTACTTC. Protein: CASSIAGTGRYEQYF.

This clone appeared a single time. This CDR3 reads CASSQSPGGRGEQYF. DNA of the CDR3: TGCGCCAGCAGCCAATCACCGGGGGGCCGGGGGGAGCAGTACTTC. V usage is TRBV5-1 and J usage is TRBJ2-7; D may be TRBD2 (7 bases). Looked up from germline, CDR1 is SGHRS and CDR2 is YFSETQ. The CDR3 covers 15 residues. Between the trimmed V and J ends, which lost 4 bases and 7 bases, there was a span of 21 bases.

CDR3 in DNA: TGTGCCAGCTCACCGGGGGGCACCGGGGAGCTGTTTTTT. The encoded protein is CASSPGGTGELFF. The V and J genes are TRBV18 and TRBJ2-2; tentative D call: TRBD2 (6 bases). CDR1 and CDR2 (germline): KGHSH, LQKENI. V lost 3 bases and J 4 bases, leaving 6 bases between the germline ends. The CDR3 sequence is 13 residues long.

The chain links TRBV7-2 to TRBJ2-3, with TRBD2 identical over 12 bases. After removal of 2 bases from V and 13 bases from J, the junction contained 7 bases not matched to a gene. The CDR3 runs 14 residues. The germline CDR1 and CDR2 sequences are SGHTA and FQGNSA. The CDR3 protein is CASSLLASGGAEYF. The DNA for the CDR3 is TGTGCCAGCAGCTTACTTGCTAGCGGGGGGGCAGAGTATTTT.

CDR3 sequence (DNA): TGTGCCAGCAGTCCCGGGACAGGGCGGTACGAGCAGTACTTC. Residues: CASSPGTGRYEQYF. The chain is built from TRBV7-2 and TRBJ2-7, with TRBD1 identical over 9 bases. Looked up from germline, CDR1 is SGHTA and CDR2 is FQGNSA. The CDR3 is 14 amino acids. With 6 bases clipped from V and 4 bases from J, the junction kept 7 bases outside the gene matches.

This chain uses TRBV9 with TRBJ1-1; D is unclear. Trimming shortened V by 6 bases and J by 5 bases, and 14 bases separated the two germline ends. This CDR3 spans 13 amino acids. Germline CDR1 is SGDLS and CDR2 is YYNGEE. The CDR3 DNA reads TGTGCCAGCAATCGTCTAGGGAGTACTGAAGCTTTCTTT. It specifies CASNRLGSTEAFF.

The CDR3 loop is CASSQDWSFGTGELFF. The CDR3 DNA is TGCGCCAGCAGCCAAGACTGGAGTTTTGGCACCGGGGAGCTGTTTTTT. The chain couples TRBV4-3 to TRBJ2-2; D is unresolved. This CDR3 contains 16 residues. The V and J ends lost 0 bases and 4 bases respectively, with 12 bases between them. Germline CDR1 LGHNA, CDR2 YSLEER.

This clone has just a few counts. DNA for the CDR3: TGTGCCAGCAGTGAAGTTAGGGGGGGCGATGGCTACACCTTC. Its translation is CASSEVRGGDGYTF. The chain is built from TRBV2 and TRBJ1-2; D may be TRBD1 (6 bases). The V end was cut by 1 base, the J end by 6 bases, with 12 bases between. This CDR3 has 14 amino acids. Germline CDR1 reads SNHLY; CDR2 reads FYNNEI.

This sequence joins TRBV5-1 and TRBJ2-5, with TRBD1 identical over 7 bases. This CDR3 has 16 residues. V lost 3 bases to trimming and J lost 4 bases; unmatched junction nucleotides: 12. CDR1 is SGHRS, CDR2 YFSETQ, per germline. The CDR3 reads CASSWTERQGSETQYF. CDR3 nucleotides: TGCGCCAGCAGCTGGACGGAAAGACAGGGATCAGAGACCCAGTACTTC.

CDR3 region: CASSFYAQGRGYTF. The CDR3 nucleotides are TGTGCCAGCAGTTTCTATGCGCAGGGAAGGGGCTACACCTTC. The V and J genes are TRBV27 and TRBJ1-2; D may be TRBD1 (5 bases). This CDR3 region has 14 residues. Trimming cost V 3 bases and J 8 bases, with 16 bases left between them. Germline V gene sequence: CDR1 MNHEY, CDR2 SMNVEV (reference sequence).

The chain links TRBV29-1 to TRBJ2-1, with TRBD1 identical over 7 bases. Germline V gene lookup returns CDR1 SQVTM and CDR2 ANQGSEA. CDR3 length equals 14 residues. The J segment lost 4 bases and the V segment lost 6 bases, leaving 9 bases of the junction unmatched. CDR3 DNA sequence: TGCAGCGTCGCCGTTACAGGGGCATACAATGAGCAGTTCTTC. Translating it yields CSVAVTGAYNEQFF.

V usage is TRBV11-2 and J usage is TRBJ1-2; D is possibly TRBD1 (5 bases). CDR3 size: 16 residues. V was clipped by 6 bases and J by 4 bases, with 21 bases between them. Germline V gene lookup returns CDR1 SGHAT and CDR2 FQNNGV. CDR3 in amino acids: CASSRPGGSSSYGYTF. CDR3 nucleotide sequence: TGTGCCAGCAGTCGCCCCGGGGGATCATCTTCCTATGGCTACACCTTC.

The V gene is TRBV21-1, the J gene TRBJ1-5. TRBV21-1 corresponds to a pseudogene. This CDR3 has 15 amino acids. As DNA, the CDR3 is TGTGCCAGCAGCAAAAGGTCGCCGGGGGGGCGGCCCCAGCATTTT. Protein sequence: CASSKRSPGGRPQHF.